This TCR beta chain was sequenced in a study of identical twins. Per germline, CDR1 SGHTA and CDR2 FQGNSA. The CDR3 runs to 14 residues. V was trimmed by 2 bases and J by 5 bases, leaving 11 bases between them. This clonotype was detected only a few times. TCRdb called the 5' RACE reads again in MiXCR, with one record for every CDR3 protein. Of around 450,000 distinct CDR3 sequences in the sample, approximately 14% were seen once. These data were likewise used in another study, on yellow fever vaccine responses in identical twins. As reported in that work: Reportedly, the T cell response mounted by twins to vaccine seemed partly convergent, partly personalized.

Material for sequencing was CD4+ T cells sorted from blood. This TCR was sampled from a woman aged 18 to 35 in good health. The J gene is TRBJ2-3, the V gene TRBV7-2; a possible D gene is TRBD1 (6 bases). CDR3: CASSLSTGLDTQYF. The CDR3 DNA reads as TGTGCCAGCAGCTTAAGTACAGGGCTAGATACGCAGTATTTT.